Following are 17 T cell receptor beta chains from one sample sequenced in a study of T cells in Graves' hyperthyroidism and ophthalmopathy. Amplification of TCR beta CDR3 regions was performed using RNA transcripts as template. RT-PCR in the first round (using the HTBI primer set) targeted the TCR CDR3. TCRdb redid the calling of the multiplex PCR reads with MiXCR, one entry per CDR3 protein. The table records hundreds of thousands of distinct CDR3 sequences, over 15% of them present only once. The sample consisted of blood. These receptor sequences come from a woman aged 18 to 35 with Graves' hyperthyroidism.

J is TRBJ2-7 and V is TRBV5-1; D not certain. From germline, CDR1 is SGHRS and CDR2 YFSETQ. V lost 0 bases and J 0 bases, leaving 10 bases between the germline ends. This CDR3 region has 15 residues. This CDR3 reads CASSLDEASSYEQYF. The CDR3 DNA reads TGCGCCAGCAGCTTGGATGAGGCAAGCTCCTACGAGCAGTACTTC.

This clonotype was found a few times. This chain links TRBV11-3 with TRBJ2-4, with 8 bases matching TRBD1. Germline loops: CDR1 SGHNT, CDR2 YENEEA. The CDR3 spans 13 residues. V shed 5 bases, J shed 6 bases, and the junction held 3 bases outside the gene matches. The CDR3 region is CASSKGQGNIQYF. CDR3 bases: TGTGCCAGCAGCAAAGGACAGGGAAACATTCAGTACTTC.

This clonotype has more than one count but fewer than ten. The chain couples TRBV9 to TRBJ2-5; maybe TRBD2 (5 bases). Germline V CDR1 and CDR2: SGDLS, YYNGEE. The CDR3 is 15 amino acids. Between the trimmed V and J ends, which lost 0 bases and 4 bases, there was a span of 13 bases. CDR3 bases: TGTGCCAGCAGCGTAGAGGGAAGGGAGAGAGAGACCCAGTACTTC. Its protein is CASSVEGRERETQYF.

This clonotype was counted many times. The V and J genes are TRBV7-9 and TRBJ2-7; D may correspond to TRBD1 or TRBD2 (5 bases each). Trimming pared 10 bases from V and 2 bases from J, leaving 12 bases between. Germline V gene data show CDR1 as SEHNR and CDR2 as FQNEAQ (reference sequence). This CDR3 has 12 amino acids. In DNA, the CDR3 is TGTGCCACCCAGCCGGGACCCTACGAGCAGTACTTC. As protein: CATQPGPYEQYF. Full variable domain (rest looked up from reference TRBV7-9 and TRBJ2-7): DTGVSQNPRHKITKRGQNVTFRCDPISEHNRLYWYRQTLGQGPEFLTYFQNEAQLEKSRLLSDRFSAERPKGSFSTLEIQRTEQGDSAMYLCATQPGPYEQYFGPGTRLTVT.

Only a few counts were recorded for this clonotype. The chain carries TRBV6-1 and TRBJ2-2; D possibly matches TRBD1 or TRBD2 (5 bases each). V lost 8 bases and J 1 base, leaving 14 bases between the germline ends. The CDR3 is 15 amino acids. Germline values: CDR1 MNHNS, CDR2 SASEGT. This CDR3 reads CASARDALNTGELFF. The CDR3 nucleotides read TGTGCCAGCGCTAGGGACGCTCTGAACACCGGGGAGCTGTTTTTT.

The chain has TRBV29-1 and TRBJ2-3, with 14 nucleotides matching TRBD2. Per the germline V gene, CDR1 is SQVTM and CDR2 is ANQGSEA. The CDR3 covers 14 residues. V lost 7 bases to trimming and J lost 2 bases; unmatched junction nucleotides: 2. The CDR3 bases are TGCAGCGCGGGACTAGCGGGAGCCACAGATACGCAGTATTTT. Its translation is CSAGLAGATDTQYF.

This clonotype appeared a few times. V and J are TRBV6-5 and TRBJ2-2; no firm D call. Looked up from germline, CDR1 is MNHEY and CDR2 is SVGAGI. Trimming pared 2 bases from V and 6 bases from J, leaving 4 bases between. The CDR3 contains 12 residues. This CDR3 is CASSYGSGELFF. In nucleotides, the CDR3 is TGTGCCAGCAGTTACGGGTCCGGGGAGCTGTTTTTT.

The sample holds a few counts of this clonotype. V and J are TRBV3-1 and TRBJ2-1; 10 bases match TRBD2. Germline CDR1 is LGHDT and CDR2 is YNNKEL (reference sequence). This CDR3 region has 17 residues. With 1 base clipped from V and 7 bases from J, the junction kept 10 bases outside the gene matches. CDR3 nucleotide sequence: TGTGCCAGCAGCCAAGGGATGGTAGCGGGAGGCGTTAATGAGCAGTTCTTC. Encoded protein: CASSQGMVAGGVNEQFF.

The gene calls are TRBV6-1 and TRBJ2-1; D is perhaps TRBD1 (6 bases). The ends were cut back, 6 bases at V and 6 bases at J, with 18 bases in the middle. This CDR3 spans 15 amino acids. From germline, CDR1 is MNHNS and CDR2 SASEGT. DNA of the CDR3: TGTGCCAGCAGCATACAGGGTAAAGATTCCAATGAGCAGTTCTTC. Residues: CASSIQGKDSNEQFF.

This clonotype has ten or more counts. This chain connects TRBV11-2 to TRBJ2-7; a weak D match, TRBD1 (5 bases). CDR1 is SGHAT, CDR2 FQNNGV, per germline. The CDR3 covers 14 residues. The V and J ends lost 0 bases and 1 base respectively, with 7 bases between them. The CDR3 region is CASSLETVSYEQYF. CDR3 nucleotide sequence: TGTGCCAGCAGCTTAGAGACAGTTTCCTACGAGCAGTACTTC.

CDR3 DNA sequence: TGCAGCGTTGAAGAGTGGCCGGGACAGGGTATCGATGAGCAGTTCTTC. The encoded protein is CSVEEWPGQGIDEQFF. The chain combines TRBV29-1 with TRBJ2-1, with 9 bases fitting TRBD1. J gave up 8 bases and V 0 bases, and 11 bases lay outside the gene matches. This CDR3 spans 16 amino acids. Germline CDR1 reads SQVTM; CDR2 reads ANQGSEA.

This clonotype was counted ten times or more. The rearrangement uses TRBV7-2 and TRBJ2-1, with no clear D. V shed 1 base and J shed 5 bases, with 6 bases lying between them. CDR1 and CDR2 from the germline V gene are SGHTA and FQGNSA. CDR3 size: 13 residues. Here the CDR3 DNA reads TGTGCCAGCAGCTTAGTAACCGACAATGAGCAGTTCTTC. Translation gives CASSLVTDNEQFF.

This clonotype was seen at least ten times. This sequence joins TRBV13 and TRBJ2-3; D might be TRBD1 (5 bases). CDR3 length equals 14 residues. V was shortened by 5 bases and J by 2 bases, with 11 bases between the two germline ends. In germline, CDR1 is PRHDT, CDR2 FYEKMQ (reference sequence). The CDR3 nucleotides are TGTGCCAGCAGCCTTTGGGGCTTCACAGATACGCAGTATTTT. This encodes CASSLWGFTDTQYF.

This clonotype was counted at least ten times. The chain combines TRBV13 with TRBJ2-1; 10 bases are a match to TRBD2. V dropped 0 bases and J dropped 6; count of bases not matched to a gene: 5. Germline V gene sequence: CDR1 PRHDT, CDR2 FYEKMQ (reference sequence). This CDR3 has 16 amino acids. The CDR3 bases are TGTGCCAGCAGCTTAGGAGGACTAGCGGAAGTCAATGAGCAGTTCTTC. This translates into CASSLGGLAEVNEQFF.

There are many counts of this clonotype. The chain recombines TRBV10-3 with TRBJ2-7; TRBD2 aligns across 7 bases. The CDR3 is 19 amino acids. In germline, CDR1 is ENHRY, CDR2 SYGVKD. V was pared by 6 bases and J by 3 bases, with 23 bases of the junction left unmatched. CDR3 protein: CAIRPSRASGGGRIYEQYF. CDR3 nucleotide sequence: TGTGCCATCAGGCCCAGCCGCGCGTCGGGGGGTGGAAGGATCTACGAGCAGTACTTC.

Only a few counts were recorded for this clonotype. The chain has TRBV20-1 and TRBJ2-1; 14 positions agree with TRBD2. Germline V CDR1 and CDR2: DFQATT, SNEGSKA (reference sequence). Trimming at V came to 1 base and at J to 5 bases, leaving 10 bases not matched to a gene. The CDR3 length is 18 residues. The CDR3 DNA reads TGCAGTGCTAGAGCGGGACTAGCGGGAGTGAGTCCGGACAATGAGCAGTTCTTC. This codes for CSARAGLAGVSPDNEQFF.

The V call is TRBV24-1, the J call TRBJ2-2; D is unresolved. With 6 bases removed from V and 0 bases from J, the gap between germline ends came to 10 bases. CDR1 is KGHDR, CDR2 SFDVKD, per germline. This CDR3 is built from 15 residues. As DNA, the CDR3 is TGTGCCACCAGTATTTCCTCCCCGAACACCGGGGAGCTGTTTTTT. Translating gives CATSISSPNTGELFF.